Presented here are 20 T cell receptor beta chains from one specimen sequenced in a study of blood T cells in healthy people across ages. A second roughly 6 to 12 cycle PCR used barcoded and J-beta primers. TCRdb re-analysed the 5' RACE reads in MiXCR, keeping a single row per CDR3 protein. The profile shows fewer than 1.5 million distinct CDR3 sequences, approximately 40% of them singletons. The sequenced material came from blood. The receptors derive from a woman aged 18-29 years in good health.

The J gene is TRBJ2-3, the V gene TRBV10-3; perhaps D is TRBD1 or TRBD2 (6 bases each). Germline V lookup: CDR1 ENHRY, CDR2 SYGVKD. Trimming shortened V by 0 bases and J by 0 bases, and 10 bases separated the two germline ends. The CDR3 is 16 amino acids. The CDR3 region is CAISESRGDSTDTQYF. CDR3 bases: TGTGCCATCAGTGAGTCGAGGGGGGACAGCACAGATACGCAGTATTTT.

This clonotype showed up just a few times. The V call is TRBV20-1, the J call TRBJ2-7; the D gene could be TRBD1 or TRBD2 (6 bases each). Germline CDR1 and CDR2: DFQATT and SNEGSKA (reference sequence). V shed 3 bases and J shed 2 bases, with 17 bases lying between them. This CDR3 is 15 amino acids long. The chain's CDR3 is CSASPGGGLPYEQYF. Written as DNA, the CDR3 is TGCAGTGCTAGTCCAGGAGGGGGGCTGCCCTACGAGCAGTACTTC.

Only one count was recorded for this clonotype. The rearrangement joins TRBV21-1 to TRBJ2-1; the table's D call TRBD1 went unverified against the DNA. TRBV21-1 is shown as a pseudogene. The CDR3 runs 18 residues. The CDR3 DNA reads TGTGCCAGCAGCAAGGCCCCCGGGACTAGCAGGTTCTACAATGAGCAGTTCTTC. Amino acid sequence: CASSKAPGTSRFYNEQFF.

The chain uses TRBV5-1 and TRBJ2-3; D tentatively reads TRBD1 or TRBD2 (6 bases each). Germline CDR1 SGHRS, CDR2 YFSETQ. This CDR3 spans 16 amino acids. Trimming shortened V by 2 bases and J by 5 bases, and 18 bases separated the two germline ends. CDR3: CASSLGGTPRGDTQYF. CDR3 sequence (DNA): TGCGCCAGCAGCTTAGGGGGGACTCCACGAGGAGATACGCAGTATTTT.

This chain links TRBV20-1 with TRBJ2-1; the match to TRBD2 covers 10 bases. The DNA end is more similar to TRBJ2-7, so the J call may be wrong. The germline V gene has CDR1 DFQATT and CDR2 SNEGSKA (reference sequence). The CDR3 is 16 residues long. CDR3 DNA sequence: TGCAGTGCTAGAGACCCAGGACTAGCGGAGCACAATGAGCAGTACTTC. This gives the protein CSARDPGLAEHNEQYF.

The chain uses TRBV10-2 and TRBJ2-7, with a tentative D call TRBD1 (6 bases). Germline loops: CDR1 WSHSY, CDR2 SAAADI. Deletions cut 4 bases from V and 6 bases from J, with 13 bases between. This CDR3 has 13 amino acids. The CDR3 spells CASSGTGKGEQYF. CDR3 in DNA: TGCGCCAGCAGTGGAACAGGGAAGGGCGAGCAGTACTTC.

The chain combines TRBV7-6 with TRBJ2-5, with 8 nucleotides matching TRBD1. CDR1 and CDR2 from the germline V gene are SGHVS and FNYEAQ. Unmatched junction bases numbered 4, after V lost 5 bases and J lost 5 bases. This CDR3 has 13 residues. In nucleotides, the CDR3 is TGTGCCAGCAGCGCTAACAGGGGGGAGACCCAGTACTTC. It translates to CASSANRGETQYF.

This clonotype was picked up a small number of times. This chain connects TRBV27 to TRBJ2-1; 8 bases are shared with TRBD1. This CDR3 is built from 15 residues. The V gene's germline CDR1 is MNHEY and CDR2 SMNVEV (reference sequence). With 3 bases clipped from V and 5 bases from J, the junction kept 6 bases outside the gene matches. This CDR3 is CASSLTGASDNEQFF. CDR3 coding DNA: TGTGCCAGCAGTTTGACAGGGGCCTCAGACAATGAGCAGTTCTTC.

The rearrangement joins TRBV27 to TRBJ2-7, with D maybe TRBD2 (5 bases). CDR3 length: 14 residues. Germline V gene sequence: CDR1 MNHEY, CDR2 SMNVEV (reference sequence). Trimming left V 0 bases short and J 6 bases short, with 12 bases between. The CDR3 nucleotides are TGTGCCAGCAGTTTATCCATGTCGGGATCCGAGCAGTACTTC. This codes for CASSLSMSGSEQYF.

The chain recombines TRBV10-1 with TRBJ2-5; TRBD2 matches at 11 bases. From germline, CDR1 is WNHNN and CDR2 SYGVQD (reference sequence). This CDR3 has 15 amino acids. V shed 6 bases, J shed 4 bases, and the junction held 7 bases outside the gene matches. Here the CDR3 reads CASSIGSGGAETQYF. CDR3 coding DNA: TGCGCCAGCAGCATTGGTAGCGGGGGGGCAGAGACCCAGTACTTC.

This clonotype has only a few counts. The chain links TRBV10-3 to TRBJ1-1, with D possibly matching TRBD1 (5 bases). The CDR3 is 12 amino acids. The germline gives CDR1 ENHRY, CDR2 SYGVKD. Trimming shortened V by 10 bases and J by 4 bases, and 13 bases separated the two germline ends. CDR3 sequence reads: CATYDSLTEAFF. In nucleotides, the CDR3 is TGTGCCACATACGACAGCCTCACTGAAGCTTTCTTT.

This clonotype was seen only a few times. The chain uses TRBV28 and TRBJ1-2; tentative D call: TRBD1 (6 bases). The CDR3 runs to 13 residues. Germline CDR1 is MDHEN and CDR2 is SYDVKM. Trimming left V 8 bases short and J 4 bases short, with 14 bases between. The CDR3 sequence is CASATGLGYGYTF. DNA of the CDR3: TGTGCCAGCGCAACAGGGCTAGGCTATGGCTACACCTTC.

This chain uses TRBV7-2 with TRBJ2-3; TRBD2 matches at 10 bases. Germline CDR1 reads SGHTA; CDR2 reads FQGNSA. This CDR3 spans 18 amino acids. V shed 1 base, J shed 0 bases, and the junction held 7 bases outside the gene matches. The CDR3 protein is CASSLGVSGRPSTDTQYF. The CDR3 DNA is TGTGCCAGCAGCTTAGGGGTTAGCGGGAGGCCCAGCACAGATACGCAGTATTTT.

The chain couples TRBV29-1 to TRBJ1-2, with 9 nucleotides matching TRBD1. Losses at the gene ends were 7 bases for V and 7 bases for J; bases not matched to a gene: 10. This CDR3 comprises 13 residues. Germline V gene sequence: CDR1 SQVTM, CDR2 ANQGSEA. The CDR3 protein is CSALPTGGGGYTF. Written as DNA, the CDR3 is TGCAGCGCCCTTCCCACAGGGGGCGGTGGCTACACCTTC.

In its sample, this clonotype was seen a few times. A read error is possible here, since a much larger clone lies one base away. V and J are TRBV7-2 and TRBJ2-1; maybe TRBD1 (6 bases). The CDR3 spans 15 residues. Germline V gene sequence: CDR1 SGHTA, CDR2 FQGNSA. V was shortened by 5 bases and J by 13 bases, with 24 bases between the two germline ends. CDR3 protein: CASSVTGTTKETQFF. The DNA for the CDR3 is TGTGCCAGCAGCGTCACCGGGACAACTAAAGAGACCCAGTTCTTC.

This chain's CDR3 is CASSLIGGETGELFF. In DNA, the CDR3 is TGTGCCAGCAGCTTAATAGGGGGGGAAACCGGGGAGCTGTTTTTT. The V gene is TRBV7-8, the J gene TRBJ2-2, with D maybe TRBD2 (7 bases). Trimming pared 2 bases from V and 5 bases from J, leaving 12 bases between. This CDR3 is built from 15 residues. Germline CDR1 reads SGHVS; CDR2 reads FQNEAQ.

The chain recombines TRBV7-9 with TRBJ2-1; 11 bases agree with TRBD1. The CDR3 extends over 14 amino acids. Germline V gene data show CDR1 as SEHNR and CDR2 as FQNEAQ (reference sequence). The junction had 5 bases not matched to a gene; V was cut back by 5 bases and J by 8 bases. CDR3 protein: CASSLGQGAHEQFF. The CDR3 DNA sequence: TGTGCCAGCAGCCTCGGACAGGGGGCGCATGAGCAGTTCTTC. Filled out from reference TRBV7-9 and TRBJ2-1, the complete variable domain reads DTGVSQNPRHKITKRGQNVTFRCDPISEHNRLYWYRQTLGQGPEFLTYFQNEAQLEKSRLLSDRFSAERPKGSFSTLEIQRTEQGDSAMYLCASSLGQGAHEQFFGPGTRLTVL.

Many counts were recorded for this clonotype. The chain has TRBV6-5 and TRBJ2-5; D gene ambiguous. The CDR3 loop spans 13 amino acids. CDR1 and CDR2 from the germline V gene are MNHEY and SVGAGI. Trimming removed 6 bases from V and 2 bases from J, with 10 bases in between. For the CDR3, the DNA is TGTGCCAGCAGAATGGGGTCGCAAGAGACCCAGTACTTC. Amino acids: CASRMGSQETQYF.

In this sample, this clonotype turned up many times. V is TRBV29-1 and J is TRBJ2-4; TRBD1 matches at 7 bases. V was pared by 7 bases and J by 3 bases, with 6 bases of the junction left unmatched. The CDR3 runs 13 residues. Germline-derived CDR1 and CDR2 are SQVTM and ANQGSEA. As DNA, the CDR3 is TGCAGCGCGACAGGGTGGGACAAAAACATTCAGTACTTC. Translated, it gives CSATGWDKNIQYF.

In this sample, this clonotype turned up a few times. The chain carries TRBV20-1 and TRBJ2-2; D possibly corresponds to TRBD2 (6 bases). CDR3 size: 14 residues. V was shortened by 3 bases and J by 4 bases, with 12 bases between the two germline ends. CDR1 and CDR2 (germline): DFQATT, SNEGSKA (reference sequence). The CDR3 sequence: CSARSLAATGELFF. The CDR3 nucleotides read TGCAGTGCTAGGTCACTAGCTGCCACCGGGGAGCTGTTTTTT.